The sequence of this T cell receptor beta chain was determined in a study of vaccination effects on CD4 cells after COVID-19. Using viral peptide pools, the ViraFEST assay grew out antigen-specific CD4+ T cells prior to sequencing. At the end of 10 days of culture, CD4+ T cells were isolated. Vaccine recipients had no previous SARS-CoV-2 infection; their nucleocapsid antibodies were negative. Each well held 2 million to 2.5 million PBMC cultured with 7.5 to 10 ug/ml peptides and around 11 IU/ml IL-2. It was on days 3 and 7 that half the medium was replaced with IL-2 medium. The data were produced by immunoSEQ multiplex PCR, yet TCRdb's version contains in-frame clones alone and is incomplete. The top ten clones hold roughly 3.5% of a sample with around 63,000 clones, approximately 75% of them seen once. Study conclusions and caveats: Late after vaccination, infection- and vaccine-induced clones showed marked clonal contraction.

The ends were cut back, 0 bases at V and 6 bases at J, with 15 bases in the middle. CDR1 is SGHDN, CDR2 FVKESK, per germline. This CDR3 has 17 amino acids. This clone has more than one count but fewer than ten. As yet, its antigen is unknown. The sequence was collected from a human donor who received a COVID-19 vaccine. Sequencing used CD4+ T cells from PBMCs cultured with HCoV-OC43 spike peptides, obtained before COVID-19 vaccination. Documented subset: HCoV-OC43 spike overlapping peptide pool stimulation. This chain joins TRBV14 and TRBJ1-6; D is ambiguous. This chain's CDR3 is CASSQDRFLSTNSPLHF. CDR3 in DNA: TGTGCCAGCAGCCAAGACCGGTTCCTCTCAACTAATTCACCCCTCCACTTT.